Below, 5 T cell receptor beta chains from the same sample are listed, as sequenced in a study of tumor-infiltrating lymphocytes in primary liver carcinoma. With a constant-region primer, TCR beta cDNA was made from 450 to 500 ng of total RNA. Construction of TCR beta libraries relied on three successive nested multiplex PCR rounds employing slightly modified ARM-PCR. Each of the first two PCR rounds ran about 9 cycles with TRBV1-TRBV30 forward and C-beta reverse primers. MiXCR was run by TCRdb on the multiplex PCR reads, yielding one entry per CDR3 protein. The table has about 92,000 distinct CDR3 sequences, just under 70% seen once. The source material, about 20-30 mg of unsorted bulk tissue, was used to co-extract RNA and DNA. Sequenced material: tumor-adjacent normal liver tissue. All receptors derive from a man in his forties or fifties with primary liver carcinoma and hepatitis B virus infection.

This clonotype was counted at least ten times. It is likely a read error, because the conserved phenylalanine at the end of the CDR3 is missing. V is TRBV4-1 and J is TRBJ2-7; 7 bases fit TRBD1. CDR3 length: 15 amino acids. The junction had 6 bases not matched to a gene; V was cut back by 1 base and J by 3 bases. CDR1 is MGHRA and CDR2 is YSYEKL in the germline V gene. The CDR3 is CASSQGPTGVYEQYL. The CDR3 DNA follows: TGCGCCAGCAGCCAAGGCCCCACAGGGGTCTACGAGCAGTACCTC.

This clonotype was seen many times. The V call is TRBV12-3 or TRBV12-4, the J call TRBJ2-1, with 13 bases aligning to TRBD2. This CDR3 has 13 residues. Trimming took 5 bases from V and 10 from J; bases not matched to a gene: 2. CDR3 bases: TGTGCCAGCAGTACGACTAGCGGGAGGGAGCAGTTCTTC. It yields the protein CASSTTSGREQFF.

Regarding this clonotype: An end of the junction does not agree with germline; a read error may underlie this. The V call is TRBV29-1, the J call TRBJ2-2; TRBD2 might be the D (6 bases). Germline V gene lookup returns CDR1 SQVTM and CDR2 ANQGSEA. The CDR3 contains 14 residues. This CDR3 reads CSVDVSGRTGELFF. For the CDR3, the DNA is TGCAGCGTTGATGTGTCGGGGAGGACCGGGGAACTGTTTTTT.

With respect to this clonotype: A read error is possible here, since a much larger clone lies one base away. The V and J genes are TRBV5-6 and TRBJ2-2; 13 bases are shared with TRBD2. CDR1 is SGHDT, CDR2 YYEEEE, per germline. The CDR3 totals 19 residues. CDR3 loop: CASSLPDGLAGDNTGEPFF. In DNA form, the CDR3 reads TGTGCCAGCAGCTTACCCGACGGACTAGCGGGAGACAACACCGGGGAGCCGTTTTTT.

As to this clonotype: In this CDR3 the conserved last residue, phenylalanine or tryptophan, is missing, so a read error is likely. J is TRBJ2-5 and V is TRBV6-1; perhaps TRBD2 as D (5 bases). The CDR3 spans 13 residues. V was cut by 8 bases and J by 5 bases, with 15 bases left in between. From germline, CDR1 is MNHNS and CDR2 SASEGT. The CDR3 protein is CASRTGYFETQYL. In DNA, the CDR3 is TGTGCCAGCCGGACTGGCTATTTCGAGACCCAGTACCTC.